The clone carrying this TCR beta chain was observed a few times. Germline V gene data show CDR1 as SEHNR and CDR2 as FQNEAQ (reference sequence). V lost 5 bases and J 15 bases, leaving 14 bases between the germline ends. This CDR3 is 12 amino acids long. There were no patients who had received any treatment before thyroid surgery. These data originate in a study of metastatic and nonmetastatic thyroid tumors. Per the authors' pipeline: Construction of a distant-metastasis classifier for papillary thyroid cancer relied on CDR3 differences across clinicopathological groups. TCRdb reprocessed the PCR reads using MiXCR. These V and J calls rely on TCRdb rather than the paper's analysis. The sample records over 50,000 clones, 25% to 35% being singletons.

Sequencing input: blood. The clonotype comes from a female donor with papillary thyroid cancer or a benign thyroid nodule (not recorded which). Some clones in this sample may be carry-over from other donors' samples. The chain has TRBV7-9 and TRBJ1-6, with D perhaps matching TRBD1 (6 bases). Here the CDR3 reads CASSVQGTSLHF. CDR3 in DNA: TGTGCCAGCAGCGTACAGGGAACTAGCCTCCACTTT.